This T cell receptor beta chain originates from a study of T cell changes during pregnancy in multiple sclerosis (dated by TCRdb to about 2019). For the wider study: The study examined how the T cell repertoire changed over the course of pregnancy in women with multiple sclerosis.

The library came from the immunoSEQ multiplex PCR assay. As stored in TCRdb, this immuneACCESS dataset retains in-frame rearrangements with V and J assigned. A fraction of the clones does not appear; measured against another copy, unresolved V genes explain less than half of the discrepancy, and the remainder lacks a known reason. This sample gives some 42,000 clones in total; 70% to 90% of them show up just once. Of the sample, approximately 1% falls within the top ten clones. The junction shows trimming of 0 bases on V and 4 bases on J, and the gene matches do not reach 4 bases of it. Including cysteine and phenylalanine, the CDR3 has 16 amino acids. The CDR3 DNA has 48 bases and is translated from base 1. CDR1 and CDR2, looked up from the germline V gene, are MGHRA and YSYEKL. Turning to this clone: The antigen it recognizes is unknown. No base quality information exists; no much larger clone differs at one position.

The origin of this receptor is a female donor with multiple sclerosis, enrolled in a pregnancy study. The starting material was CD4+ T cells from peripheral blood mononuclear cells, obtained after pregnancy. The V gene is TRBV4-1 and the J gene is TRBJ2-3; 10 junctional bases match TRBD2. The CDR3 region has the sequence CASSQDASGGADTQYF. The nucleotide sequence is TGCGCCAGCAGCCAAGATGCGAGCGGGGGGGCAGATACGCAGTATTTT.